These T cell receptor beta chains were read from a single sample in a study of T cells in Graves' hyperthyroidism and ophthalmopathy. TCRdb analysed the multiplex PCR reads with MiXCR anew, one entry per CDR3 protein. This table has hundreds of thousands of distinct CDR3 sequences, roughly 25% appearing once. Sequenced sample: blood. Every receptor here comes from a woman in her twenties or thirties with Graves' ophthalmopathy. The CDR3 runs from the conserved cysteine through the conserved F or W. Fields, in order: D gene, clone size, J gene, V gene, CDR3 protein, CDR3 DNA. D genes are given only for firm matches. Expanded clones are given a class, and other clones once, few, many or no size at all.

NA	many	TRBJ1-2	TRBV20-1	CSARAGASGYGYTF	TGCAGTGCTAGAGCAGGGGCGTCGGGCTATGGCTACACCTTC
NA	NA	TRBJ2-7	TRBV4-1	CASSQARLGQSSYEQYF	TGCGCCAGCAGCCAAGCTAGACTCGGACAGAGCTCCTACGAGCAGTACTTC
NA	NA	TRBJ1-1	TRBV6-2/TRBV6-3	CASSPGVEGTEAFF	TGTGCCAGCAGTCCGGGGGTGGAGGGCACTGAAGCTTTCTTT
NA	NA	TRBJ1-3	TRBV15	CATSYEGGNTIYF	TGTGCCACCTCCTATGAGGGTGGAAACACCATATATTTT
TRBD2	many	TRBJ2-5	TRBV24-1	CATSDGLAGGKETQYF	TGTGCCACCAGTGATGGACTAGCGGGGGGTAAAGAGACCCAGTACTTC
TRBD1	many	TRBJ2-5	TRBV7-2	CASSLGGTGKTQYF	TGTGCCAGCAGCTTAGGAGGGACAGGGAAGACCCAGTACTTC
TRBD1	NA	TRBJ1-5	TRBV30	CAWTGTEGGNQPQHF	TGTGCCTGGACGGGGACAGAAGGAGGCAATCAGCCCCAGCATTTT
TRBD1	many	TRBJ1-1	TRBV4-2	CASSTGTGGVTEAFF	TGTGCCAGCAGCACGGGGACAGGGGGAGTCACTGAAGCTTTCTTT
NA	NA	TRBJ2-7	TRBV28	CAVLADSYEQYF	TGTGCCGTCTTGGCGGATTCCTACGAGCAGTACTTC
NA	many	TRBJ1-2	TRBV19	CASREGEYYGYTF	TGTGCCAGTAGAGAGGGGGAGTACTATGGCTACACCTTC
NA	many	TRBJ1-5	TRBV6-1	CASSRTINYSNQPQHF	TGTGCCAGCAGCCGCACCATTAATTATAGCAATCAGCCCCAGCATTTT
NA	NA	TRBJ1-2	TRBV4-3	CASSQDHGRVYGYTF	TGCGCCAGCAGCCAAGATCATGGGAGGGTCTATGGCTACACCTTC
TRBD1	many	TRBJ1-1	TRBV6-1	CASRAQGYTEAFF	TGTGCCAGCAGAGCACAGGGGTACACTGAAGCTTTCTTT
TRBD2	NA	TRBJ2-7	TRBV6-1	CASTRGVNPYEQYF	TGTGCCAGCACCCGGGGGGTCAACCCCTACGAGCAGTACTTC
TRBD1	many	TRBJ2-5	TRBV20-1	CSATSGTEKETQYF	TGCAGTGCAACGTCCGGGACAGAAAAAGAGACCCAGTACTTC
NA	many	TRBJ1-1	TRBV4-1	CASSHGQRAFF	TGCGCCAGCAGCCACGGACAGAGGGCTTTCTTT
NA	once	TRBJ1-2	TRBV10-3	CAISEAVRYYGYTF	TGTGCCATCAGTGAGGCAGTCCGATACTATGGCTACACCTTC